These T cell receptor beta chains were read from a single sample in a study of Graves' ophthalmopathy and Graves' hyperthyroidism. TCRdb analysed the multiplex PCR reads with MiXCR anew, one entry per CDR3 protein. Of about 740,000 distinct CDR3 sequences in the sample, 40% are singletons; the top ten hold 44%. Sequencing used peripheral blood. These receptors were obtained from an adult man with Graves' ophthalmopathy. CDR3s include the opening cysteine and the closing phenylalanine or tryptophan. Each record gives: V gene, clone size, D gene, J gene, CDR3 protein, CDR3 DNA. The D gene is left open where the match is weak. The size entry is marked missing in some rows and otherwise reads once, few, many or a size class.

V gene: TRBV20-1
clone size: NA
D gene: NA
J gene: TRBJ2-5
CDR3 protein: CSATANGGRVQETQYF
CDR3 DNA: TGCAGCGCGACGGCCAACGGGGGCAGGGTCCAAGAGACCCAGTACTTC

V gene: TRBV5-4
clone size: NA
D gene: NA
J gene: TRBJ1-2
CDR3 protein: CASRGTPPGYTF
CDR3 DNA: TGTGCCAGCAGGGGGACCCCTCCGGGCTACACCTTC

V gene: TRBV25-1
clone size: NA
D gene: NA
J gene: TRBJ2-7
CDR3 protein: CASRGHGTDTYEQYF
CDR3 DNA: TGTGCCAGCAGGGGTCACGGGACTGATACCTACGAGCAGTACTTC

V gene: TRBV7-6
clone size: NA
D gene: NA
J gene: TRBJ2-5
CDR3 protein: CASSLVFGSETQYF
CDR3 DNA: TGTGCCAGCAGCTTAGTTTTTGGCTCGGAGACCCAGTACTTC

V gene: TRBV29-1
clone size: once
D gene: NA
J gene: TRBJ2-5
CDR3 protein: CSVGPEWETQYF
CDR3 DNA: TGCAGCGTTGGCCCGGAGTGGGAGACCCAGTACTTC

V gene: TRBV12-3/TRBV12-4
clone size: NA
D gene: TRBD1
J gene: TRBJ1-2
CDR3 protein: CASSRQGSESFYGYTF
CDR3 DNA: TGTGCCAGCAGTCGACAGGGGTCGGAAAGCTTCTATGGCTACACCTTC

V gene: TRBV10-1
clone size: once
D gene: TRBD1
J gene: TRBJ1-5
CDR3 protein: CASSPQGTGRNQPQHF
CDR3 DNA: TGTGCCAGCAGTCCCCAAGGGACAGGGCGAAATCAGCCCCAGCATTTT

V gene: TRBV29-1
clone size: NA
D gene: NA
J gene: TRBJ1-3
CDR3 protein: CSVGHMAWDGNTIYF
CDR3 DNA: TGCAGCGTTGGACATATGGCGTGGGATGGAAACACCATATATTTT

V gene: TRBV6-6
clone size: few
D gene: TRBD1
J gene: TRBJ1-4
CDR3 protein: CASSLRQGYEKLFF
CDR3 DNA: TGTGCCAGCAGCCTCAGACAGGGATATGAAAAACTGTTTTTT

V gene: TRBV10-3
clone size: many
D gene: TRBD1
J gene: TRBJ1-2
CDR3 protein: CASIKTGTGGYTF
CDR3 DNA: TGTGCCAGCATCAAGACAGGGACCGGTGGCTACACCTTC

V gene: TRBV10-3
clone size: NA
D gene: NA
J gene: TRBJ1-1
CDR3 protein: CAINSAGIYYTEAFF
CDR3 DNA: TGTGCCATCAATTCGGCCGGGATCTACTACACTGAAGCTTTCTTT

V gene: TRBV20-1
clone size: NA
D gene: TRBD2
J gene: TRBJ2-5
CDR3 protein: CSAIVLAGGPEETQYF
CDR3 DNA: TGCAGTGCTATAGTACTAGCGGGGGGGCCGGAAGAGACCCAGTACTTC

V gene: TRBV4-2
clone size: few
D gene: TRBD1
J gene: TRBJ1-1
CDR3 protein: CASSQEDIRTGLTNTEAFF
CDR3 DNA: TGTGCCAGCAGCCAAGAGGACATTAGGACAGGTCTAACGAACACTGAAGCTTTCTTT

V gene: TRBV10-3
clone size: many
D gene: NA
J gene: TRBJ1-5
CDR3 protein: CAISDSVQPQHF
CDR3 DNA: TGTGCCATCAGTGACAGTGTACAGCCCCAGCATTTT